The subject of this entry is one T cell receptor (beta chain). In germline, CDR1 is SGHVS, CDR2 FQNEAQ. This CDR3 has 15 amino acids. After removal of 6 bases from V and 4 bases from J, the junction contained 9 bases not matched to a gene. The entry originates in a study of blood T cell repertoires in COVID-19. As for the study in general: Researchers got acute and convalescent COVID-19 samples from the United States, Italy and Spain. T cells, B-cell-depleted T cells, or PBMCs provided the cDNA or gDNA that served as material.

Original data processing: Reference gene primer amplification in the assay estimated nucleated cell counts. The assay was immunoSEQ multiplex PCR, and TCRdb's table has in-frame clones only and misses some. V and J calls and clone size follow that table, whereas D and trimming were derived from the DNA. The table lists 60,000 or so clones, 82% of them singletons. V usage is TRBV7-8 and J usage is TRBJ2-1, with TRBD1 identical over 7 bases. The sample consisted of peripheral blood. The sequence was collected from a human donor in a cohort sampled during active COVID-19. CDR3: CASRSGTEPYNEQFF. CDR3 nucleotides: TGTGCCAGCAGATCCGGGACAGAGCCTTACAATGAGCAGTTCTTC.